This TCR beta chain is drawn from a study of blood T cell repertoires in COVID-19. Produced via immunoSEQ multiplex PCR; TCRdb's table is partial and in-frame only. The sample lists 200,000 to 250,000 clones, around nine tenths occurring once. The CDR3 has 14 residues. The ends were cut back, 0 bases at V and 5 bases at J, with 10 bases in the middle. Germline lookup yields CDR1 LNHDA and CDR2 SQIVND (reference sequence). Sequences were obtained from peripheral blood. V usage is TRBV19 and J usage is TRBJ1-2; D not resolved. The sequence came from a woman in her 70s with active or convalescent COVID-19. The CDR3 nucleotides are TGTGCCAGTAGTATAGAGGTTCGCAGATATGGCTACACCTTC. Its translation is CASSIEVRRYGYTF.